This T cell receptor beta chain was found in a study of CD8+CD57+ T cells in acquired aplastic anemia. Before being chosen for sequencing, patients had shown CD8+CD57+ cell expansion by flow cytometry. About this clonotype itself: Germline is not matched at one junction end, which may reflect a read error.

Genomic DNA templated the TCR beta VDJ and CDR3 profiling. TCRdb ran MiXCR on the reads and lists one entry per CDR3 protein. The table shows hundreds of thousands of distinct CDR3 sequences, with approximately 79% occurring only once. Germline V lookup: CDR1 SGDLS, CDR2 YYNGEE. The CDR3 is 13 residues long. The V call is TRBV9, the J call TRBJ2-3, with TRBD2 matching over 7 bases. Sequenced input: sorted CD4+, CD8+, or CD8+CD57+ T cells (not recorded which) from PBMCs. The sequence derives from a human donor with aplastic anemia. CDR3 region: CASSDGTTGIDTF. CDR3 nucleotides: TGTGCCAGCAGCGACGGGACTACCGGAATAGATACTTTT.